The T cell receptor beta chain under discussion was sequenced for a study of neurological immune-mediated disorders. J was trimmed by 6 bases and V by 1 base; bases with no gene match: 8. The length of the CDR3 is 17 residues. CDR1 SGHAT and CDR2 FQNNGV come from the germline V gene. Synthesis of cDNA used 5'RACE (with 10-nucleotide random UMIs). TCRdb fed the 5' RACE reads into MiXCR, producing one record per CDR3 protein. Of some 24,000 distinct CDR3 sequences in the sample, approximately 7% were seen once. This clonotype was counted many times. Its specificity is unknown. Regarding the study as a whole: It was HTLV-1-associated myelopathy that showed the most TCR clonal expansion, while multiple sclerosis showed the least, falling below healthy controls.

This sequence joins TRBV11-2 and TRBJ2-1, with TRBD2 matching over 11 bases. The receptor was derived from a woman aged 40 to 49 in good health. The source material was PBMCs. The CDR3 nucleotides read TGTGCCAGCAGCTTAGGCCTTACTAGCGGGAGTACCAATGAGCAGTTCTTC. It translates to CASSLGLTSGSTNEQFF.